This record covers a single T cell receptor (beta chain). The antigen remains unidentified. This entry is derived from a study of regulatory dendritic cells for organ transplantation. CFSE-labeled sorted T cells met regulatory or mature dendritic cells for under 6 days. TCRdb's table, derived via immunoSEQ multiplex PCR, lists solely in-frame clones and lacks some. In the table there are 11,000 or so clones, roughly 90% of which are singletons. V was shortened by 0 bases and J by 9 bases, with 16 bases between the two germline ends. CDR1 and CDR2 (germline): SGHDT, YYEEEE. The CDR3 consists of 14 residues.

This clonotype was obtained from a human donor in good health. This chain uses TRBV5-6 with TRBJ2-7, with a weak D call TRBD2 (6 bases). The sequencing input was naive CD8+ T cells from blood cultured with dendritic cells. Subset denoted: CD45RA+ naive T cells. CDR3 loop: CASSLAPEEGRQYF. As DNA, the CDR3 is TGTGCCAGCAGCTTGGCACCGGAGGAGGGGCGGCAGTACTTC.